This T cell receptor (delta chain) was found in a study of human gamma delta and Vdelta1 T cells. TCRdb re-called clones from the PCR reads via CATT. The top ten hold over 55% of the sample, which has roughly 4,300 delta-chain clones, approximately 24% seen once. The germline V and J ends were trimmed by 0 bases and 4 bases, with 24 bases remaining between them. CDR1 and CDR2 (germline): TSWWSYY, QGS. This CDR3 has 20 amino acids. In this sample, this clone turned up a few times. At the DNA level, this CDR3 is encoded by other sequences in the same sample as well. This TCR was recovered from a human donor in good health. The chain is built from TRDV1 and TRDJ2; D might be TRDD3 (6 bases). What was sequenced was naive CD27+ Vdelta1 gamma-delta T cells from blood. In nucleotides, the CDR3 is TGTGCTCTTGGGGAACTCGTCCTATCGGGGATGCGTGTCCCGACAGCACAACTCTTCTTT. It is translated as CALGELVLSGMRVPTAQLFF.